This is a list of T cell receptor beta chains from one sample in a study of shared clonotypes between healthy human individuals. Assay used: immunoSEQ multiplex PCR; TCRdb lists only in-frame clones, some missing. The repertoire holds nearly 2 million clones, with approximately 95% as singletons. Sequencing used naive CD8+ T cells sorted from blood. These receptors were obtained from a young man in good health. Each CDR3 is given with its conserved first and last residue. Fields, in order: V gene, J gene, D gene, clone size, CDR3 protein, CDR3 DNA. The D gene is left open where the match is weak. Some rows have no size entry. The others give once, few or many, or a class for an expanded clone.

TRBV10-2	TRBJ2-7	TRBD1	NA	CASMTGYYEQYF	TGCGCCAGCATGACAGGGTATTACGAGCAGTACTTC
TRBV6-5	TRBJ2-7	TRBD2	NA	CASSYGAGGDSYEQYF	TGTGCCAGCAGTTACGGAGCGGGAGGGGACTCCTACGAGCAGTACTTC
TRBV9	TRBJ2-3	NA	NA	CASSVDGDTQYF	TGTGCCAGCAGCGTAGACGGGGATACGCAGTATTTT
TRBV13	TRBJ1-1	TRBD1	NA	CASSFGGQGDLTAFF	TGTGCCAGCAGCTTTGGGGGACAGGGAGATTTGACGGCTTTCTTT
TRBV28	TRBJ2-3	TRBD2	once	CASSFLPSSGGAADTQYF	TGTGCCAGCAGTTTTCTCCCCTCTAGCGGGGGGGCAGCGGATACGCAGTATTTT
TRBV9	TRBJ2-7	NA	NA	CASSVGDSYEQYF	TGTGCCAGCAGCGTGGGTGACTCCTACGAGCAGTACTTC
TRBV5-5	TRBJ2-3	NA	NA	CASRPDFADTQYF	TGTGCCAGCAGACCGGATTTCGCAGATACGCAGTATTTT
TRBV27	TRBJ2-5	NA	NA	CASSLSMGIETQYF	TGTGCCAGCAGTTTATCGATGGGAATCGAGACCCAGTACTTC
TRBV6-5	TRBJ2-7	NA	NA	CASSYSVSYEQYF	TGTGCCAGCAGTTACTCGGTCTCCTACGAGCAGTACTTC
TRBV5-6	TRBJ2-4	NA	once	CASSLASASLAKNIQYF	TGTGCCAGCAGCTTGGCCTCGGCAAGTTTAGCCAAAAACATTCAGTACTTC
TRBV6-5	TRBJ1-2	NA	few	CASGPNKDGYTF	TGTGCCAGCGGCCCAAATAAAGATGGCTACACCTTC
TRBV7-8	TRBJ1-3	NA	NA	CASSPDDQISGNTIYF	TGTGCCAGCAGCCCAGACGATCAGATCTCTGGAAACACCATATATTTT
TRBV7-9	TRBJ2-7	TRBD2	NA	CASSSGLAGGGSYEQYF	TGTGCCAGCAGCTCCGGACTAGCGGGAGGTGGGTCCTACGAGCAGTACTTC
TRBV4-3	TRBJ2-7	NA	NA	CASSQEIAGIPYEQYF	TGCGCCAGCAGCCAAGAAATTGCAGGAATTCCCTACGAGCAGTACTTC